The present entry profiles one T cell receptor beta chain with its context. Its antigen remains unidentified. Base qualities are missing; no much larger clone stands one base away. Other DNA sequences in this specimen translate into the identical CDR3. This entry comes from a study of shared clonotypes between healthy human individuals (dated by TCRdb to 2018 to 2020). About the investigation overall: The cohort comprised two women and three men aged 18 to 49 years. For each donor, three plates each were used for CD4 naive and CD4 memory, two plates were used for CD8 naive, and one plate was used for CD8 memory. To estimate repertoire size and how much clonotypes are shared between individuals, the study performed deep sequencing of blood TCR repertoires from about five healthy adults. Different laboratories and diverse techniques were used to prepare libraries and sequence TCR repertoires, to increase sequencing depth and limit assay-specific biases. Between about 0.94 and 10 billion PBMCs per donor were obtained by leukapheresis.

The germline V gene supplies CDR1 KGHSH and CDR2 LQKENI. The CDR3 measures 14 amino acids from cysteine to phenylalanine. Just CDR3 DNA is preserved here, 42 bases in frame from base 1. The junction shows trimming of 3 bases on V and 5 bases on J, and the gene matches do not reach 6 bases of it. The investigation overall reported the following: Pairwise subsampling led to the expectation that sequencing depth would affect the degree of clonotype sharing among donors. Because the study included only a small number of donors, the genetic and exposure-history diversity represented was limited. Incomplete sequencing was indicated by rarefaction of sorted-subset datasets, despite the large sequencing depth. Larger estimated clonotype richness was generally found for naive subsets than for memory subsets. Approximately 5% of naive CD4, 3.5% of naive CD8, about 2.1% of memory CD4, and over 0.35% of memory CD8 clonotypes were shared across several donors. Clonotypes shared by all four sorted-subset donors showed higher generation probabilities than non-shared clonotypes. Sampling was limited to blood, and TCR repertoires in tissue likely differ from TCR repertoires in blood.

Using the deep immunoSEQ assay, TCR CDR3 regions were amplified from genomic DNA by multiplex PCR. For each cell subset, the extracted genomic DNA was distributed evenly across all wells of several immunoSEQ 96-well plates, and each plate served as one replicate. Each replicate PCR for sorted subsets received around 210 ng genomic DNA, equal to around 32,000 T cell genomes. The purified libraries were quantified using a Qubit 3.0 fluorometer, sized with a Bioanalyzer 2100, and then quantified again using the KAPA Library Quantification kit. Each immunoSEQ 96-well plate was sequenced on its own single-read 150-cycle Illumina NextSeq 550 flow cell. The study's own analysis went as follows. Because only junctional sequences without quality scores were contained in the immunoSEQ output, filtering matching that applied to full-length reads could not be performed. Sequences were annotated with PyIR, a Python wrapper for IgBLAST v1.9, and V/J genes and CDR3 were assigned using IMGT germline references. Reads with weak V/J assignments (E-value above 1e-6), missing CDR3, stop codons, out-of-frame junctions, or ambiguous translated residues were removed. V3J clonotypes were defined as sequences sharing an identical inferred V gene, J gene, and CDR3 amino acid sequence. The percentage overlap between two repertoires was calculated by dividing the number of shared unique clonotypes by the size of the smaller repertoire. Richness of each repertoire was evaluated using RTK rarefaction, the Chao1 estimator, and Recon v2.1 estimates of unobserved clonotypes. OLGA was used to compute generation probabilities for all TCRbeta clonotypes that the gDNA method yielded from a handful of donors. TCRdb provides this immuneACCESS table in a form limited to in-frame rearrangements. Some clones are lacking; in checked studies, under half of them reflect an unresolved V gene, and why the rest are absent is not known. D and trimming come from the DNA, and the V and J calls and clone size come from that table. The sample table lists roughly 2.4 million clones, nearly 97% of them with a count of one. In total, the top ten clones hold 0.13% of the sample.

Donors were healthy HIV-negative adults with no recently reported acute infections or vaccinations. All donors were Caucasian adults living in Nashville, Tennessee, USA. CD4+ T cells were enriched by magnetic negative selection, after which naive cells were positively selected on CD45RA and the negative fraction was taken as the memory subset. After blood collection by leukapheresis, PBMCs were isolated using Ficoll-Histopaque density gradient centrifugation and then cryopreserved in the vapor phase of liquid nitrogen. Analytical flow cytometry was used to check the purity and quantity of every magnetically sorted T cell population. From each sorted fraction, genomic DNA was isolated and quantified by UV absorbance on a Nanodrop 2000c.

The chain joins TRBV18 to TRBJ2-7, with 8 bases aligning to TRBD1. This sequence originates from a man aged 18 to 30 in good health. Input material: naive CD4+ T cells sorted from blood. The cell subset or site label on this specimen signifies: CD45RA+ positively selected. The DNA sequence is TGTGCCAGCTCACCCGACAGGGGATCCCACGAGCAGTACTTC. Translated, this is CASSPDRGSHEQYF.